Listed below are T cell receptor beta chains from one sample, sequenced in a study of CD8 T cells in ankylosing spondylitis. MiXCR was run by TCRdb on the 5' RACE reads, yielding one entry per CDR3 protein. The repertoire has a few hundred thousand distinct CDR3 sequences, about 20% of them found once; the top ten carry 7.8%. Sequencing was performed on blood, either unsorted or a sorted T cell fraction (not recorded which). All receptors come from a male donor with ankylosing spondylitis or in good health (not recorded which). CDR3s include the opening cysteine and the closing phenylalanine or tryptophan. The D gene is left open where the match is weak. Where a row states a size, it is once, few, many or the class of an expanded clone; other rows omit it.

>TRBD1|TRBJ1-6|TRBV28|13|-
TGTGCCACCCGGGACAGGGGCTATTCACCCCTCCACTTT
CATRDRGYSPLHF
>-|TRBJ2-5|TRBV3-1|15|-
TGTGCCAGCAGCCAAGAGGGGGTCTTTCAAGAGACCCAGTACTTC
CASSQEGVFQETQYF
>TRBD1|TRBJ2-1|TRBV5-1|17|many
TGCGCCAGCAGTAGGACGCAGACAGGGAGCTCCTACAATGAGCAGTTCTTC
CASSRTQTGSSYNEQFF
>-|TRBJ2-1|TRBV3-1|12|many
TGTGCCAGCAGCCAGACATACAATGAGCAGTTCTTC
CASSQTYNEQFF
>-|TRBJ2-2|TRBV5-1|13|few
TGCGCCAGCACCAGGGGCGACACCGGGGAGCTGTTTTTT
CASTRGDTGELFF
>TRBD1|TRBJ1-2|TRBV29-1|13|few
TGCAGCGTTAGGACAGGGGACATCTATGGCTACACCTTC
CSVRTGDIYGYTF
>TRBD1|TRBJ2-4|TRBV5-1|20|few
TGCGCCAGCAGCAGTAGAGGGACAGGGGGCGCATTAAGGGCCAAAAACATTCAGTACTTC
CASSSRGTGGALRAKNIQYF
>-|TRBJ2-2|TRBV5-5|14|few
TGTGCCAGCAGCTGGGTGGTAGTCACCGGGGAGCTGTTTTTT
CASSWVVVTGELFF
>-|TRBJ1-2|TRBV11-3|14|-
TGTGCCAGCAGCTTAGAGGGTAGGGTTGGAGGCTACACCTTC
CASSLEGRVGGYTF
>-|TRBJ2-2|TRBV5-1|16|few
TGCGCCAGCAGCTGGGGGGTCGGGACCAACACCGGGGAGCTGTTTTTT
CASSWGVGTNTGELFF
>-|TRBJ2-3|TRBV29-1|13|many
TGCAGCGTTGAATCCGAGGGCTTGAATACGCAGTATTTT
CSVESEGLNTQYF
>-|TRBJ1-2|TRBV12-3/TRBV12-4|15|many
TGTGCCAGCAGCCCACGGACAGCCCGGTCTGGGGGCTACACCTTC
CASSPRTARSGGYTF